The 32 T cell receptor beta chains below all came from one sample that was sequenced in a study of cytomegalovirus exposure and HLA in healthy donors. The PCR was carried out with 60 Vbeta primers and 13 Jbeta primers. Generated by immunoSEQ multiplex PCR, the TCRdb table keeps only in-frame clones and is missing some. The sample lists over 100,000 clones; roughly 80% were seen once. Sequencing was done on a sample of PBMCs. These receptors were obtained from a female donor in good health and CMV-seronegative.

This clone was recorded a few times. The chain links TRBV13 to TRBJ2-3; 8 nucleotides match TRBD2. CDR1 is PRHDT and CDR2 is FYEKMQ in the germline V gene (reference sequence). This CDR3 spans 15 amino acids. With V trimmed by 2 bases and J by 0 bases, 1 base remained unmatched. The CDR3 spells CASSLTSGSTDTQYF. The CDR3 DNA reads TGTGCCAGCAGCTTAACTAGCGGAAGCACAGATACGCAGTATTTT.

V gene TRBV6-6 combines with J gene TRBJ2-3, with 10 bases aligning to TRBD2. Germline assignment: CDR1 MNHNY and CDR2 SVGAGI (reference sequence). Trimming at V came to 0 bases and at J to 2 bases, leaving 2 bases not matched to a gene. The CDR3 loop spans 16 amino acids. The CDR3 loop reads CASSYSLAGVTDTQYF. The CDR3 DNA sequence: TGTGCCAGCAGTTACTCTCTAGCGGGAGTCACAGATACGCAGTATTTT.

The CDR3 DNA reads TGTGCCAGCAGGCATAGACAGGGCTCACTCAATCAGCCCCAGCATTTT. Amino acids: CASRHRQGSLNQPQHF. This chain uses TRBV6-6 with TRBJ1-5; TRBD1 agrees at 7 bases. The length of the CDR3 is 16 residues. Looked up from germline, CDR1 is MNHNY and CDR2 is SVGAGI (reference sequence). The V gene end was trimmed by 6 bases and the J gene end by 3 bases; junction bases not matched to a gene: 11.

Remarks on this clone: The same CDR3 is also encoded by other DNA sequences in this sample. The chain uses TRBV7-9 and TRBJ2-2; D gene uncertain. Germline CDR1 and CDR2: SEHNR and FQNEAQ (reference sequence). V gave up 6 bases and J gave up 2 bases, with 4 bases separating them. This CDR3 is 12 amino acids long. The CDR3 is CASSHNTGELFF. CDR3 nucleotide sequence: TGTGCCAGCAGTCATAACACCGGGGAGCTGTTTTTT.

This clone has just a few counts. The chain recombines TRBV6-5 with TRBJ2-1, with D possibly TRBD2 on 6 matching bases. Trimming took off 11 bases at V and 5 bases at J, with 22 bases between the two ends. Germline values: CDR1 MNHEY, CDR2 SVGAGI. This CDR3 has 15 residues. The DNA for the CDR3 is TGTGCCGCCGGGGGTCAGGACACCCACCACAATGAGCAGTTCTTC. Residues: CAAGGQDTHHNEQFF.

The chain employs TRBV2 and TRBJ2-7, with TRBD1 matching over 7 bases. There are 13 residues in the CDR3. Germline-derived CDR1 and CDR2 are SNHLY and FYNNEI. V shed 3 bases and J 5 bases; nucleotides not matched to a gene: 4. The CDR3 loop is CASSEGQFDEQYF. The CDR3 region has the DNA TGTGCCAGCAGTGAGGGACAGTTCGACGAGCAGTACTTC.

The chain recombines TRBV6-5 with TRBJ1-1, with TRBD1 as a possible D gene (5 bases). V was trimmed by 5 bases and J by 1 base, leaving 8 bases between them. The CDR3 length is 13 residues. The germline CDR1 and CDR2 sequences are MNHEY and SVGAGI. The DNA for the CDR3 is TGTGCCAGCAGTAAACAGGAGAACACTGAAGCTTTCTTT. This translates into CASSKQENTEAFF.

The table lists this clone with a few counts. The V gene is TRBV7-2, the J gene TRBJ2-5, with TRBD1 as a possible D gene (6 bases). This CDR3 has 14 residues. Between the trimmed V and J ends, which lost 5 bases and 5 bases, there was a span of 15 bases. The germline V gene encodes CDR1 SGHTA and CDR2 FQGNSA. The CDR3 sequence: CASSILQGWETQYF. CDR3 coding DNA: TGTGCCAGCAGCATCCTACAGGGTTGGGAGACCCAGTACTTC.

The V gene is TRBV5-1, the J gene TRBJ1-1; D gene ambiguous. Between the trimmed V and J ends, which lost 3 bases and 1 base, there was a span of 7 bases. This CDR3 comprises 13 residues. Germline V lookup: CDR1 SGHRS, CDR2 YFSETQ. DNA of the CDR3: TGCGCCAGCAGCTCGAGTCGGAACACTGAAGCTTTCTTT. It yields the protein CASSSSRNTEAFF.

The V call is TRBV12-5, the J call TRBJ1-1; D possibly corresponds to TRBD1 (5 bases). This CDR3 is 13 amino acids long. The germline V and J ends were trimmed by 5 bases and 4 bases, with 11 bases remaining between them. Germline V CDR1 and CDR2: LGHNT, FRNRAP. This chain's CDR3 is CASGGGLGTEAFF. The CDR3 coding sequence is TGTGCTAGTGGTGGGGGGTTAGGCACTGAAGCTTTCTTT.

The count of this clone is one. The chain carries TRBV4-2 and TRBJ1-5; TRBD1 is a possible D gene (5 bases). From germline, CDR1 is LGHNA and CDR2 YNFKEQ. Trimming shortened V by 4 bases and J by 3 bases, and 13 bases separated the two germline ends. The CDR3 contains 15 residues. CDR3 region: CASSLRGGANQPQHF. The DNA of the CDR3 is TGTGCCAGCAGCCTGCGTGGAGGGGCCAATCAGCCCCAGCATTTT.

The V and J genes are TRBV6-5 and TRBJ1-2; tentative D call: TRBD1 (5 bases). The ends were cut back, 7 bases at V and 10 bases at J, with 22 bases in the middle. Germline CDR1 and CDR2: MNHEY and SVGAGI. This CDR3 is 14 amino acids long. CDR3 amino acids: CASNMAGQGGIYTF. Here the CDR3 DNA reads TGTGCCAGCAATATGGCTGGTCAGGGCGGCATCTACACCTTC.

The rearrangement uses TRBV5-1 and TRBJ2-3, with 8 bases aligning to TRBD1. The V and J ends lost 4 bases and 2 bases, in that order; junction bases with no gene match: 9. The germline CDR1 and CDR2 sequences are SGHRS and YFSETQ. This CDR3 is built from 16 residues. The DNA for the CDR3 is TGCGCCAGCAGCACCATACAGGGGGACTTCACAGATACGCAGTATTTT. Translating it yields CASSTIQGDFTDTQYF.

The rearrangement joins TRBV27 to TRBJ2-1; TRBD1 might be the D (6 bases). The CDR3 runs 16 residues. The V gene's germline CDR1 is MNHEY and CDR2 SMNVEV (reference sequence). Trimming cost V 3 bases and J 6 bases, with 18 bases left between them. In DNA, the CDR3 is TGTGCCAGCAGTTTGCACGGGCAGGGGTTTTTCAATGAGCAGTTCTTC. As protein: CASSLHGQGFFNEQFF.

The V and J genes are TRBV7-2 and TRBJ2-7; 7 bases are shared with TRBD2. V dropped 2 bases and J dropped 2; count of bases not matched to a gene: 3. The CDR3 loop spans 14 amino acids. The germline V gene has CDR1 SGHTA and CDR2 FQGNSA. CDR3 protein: CASSLLAATYEQYF. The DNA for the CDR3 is TGTGCCAGCAGCTTACTAGCGGCCACCTACGAGCAGTACTTC.

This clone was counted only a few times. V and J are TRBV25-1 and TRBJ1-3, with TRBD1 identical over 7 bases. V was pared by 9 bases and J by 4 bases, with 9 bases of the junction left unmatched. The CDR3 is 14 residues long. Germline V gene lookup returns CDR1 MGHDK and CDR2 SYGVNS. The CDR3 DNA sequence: TGTGCCAGTAACCCCGACAGGGACGGAAACACCATATATTTT. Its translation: CASNPDRDGNTIYF.

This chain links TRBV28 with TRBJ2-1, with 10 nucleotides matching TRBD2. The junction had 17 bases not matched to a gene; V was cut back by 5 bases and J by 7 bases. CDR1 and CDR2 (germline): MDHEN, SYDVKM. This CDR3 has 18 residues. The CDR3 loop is CASSLSRLAGAPGNEQFF. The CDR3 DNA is TGTGCCAGCAGTCTTTCGAGACTAGCGGGCGCGCCCGGGAATGAGCAGTTCTTC. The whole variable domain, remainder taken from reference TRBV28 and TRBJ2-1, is DVKVTQSSRYLVKRTGEKVFLECVQDMDHENMFWYRQDPGLGLRLIYFSYDVKMKEKGDIPEGYSVSREKKERFSLILESASTNQTSMYLCASSLSRLAGAPGNEQFFGPGTRLTVL.

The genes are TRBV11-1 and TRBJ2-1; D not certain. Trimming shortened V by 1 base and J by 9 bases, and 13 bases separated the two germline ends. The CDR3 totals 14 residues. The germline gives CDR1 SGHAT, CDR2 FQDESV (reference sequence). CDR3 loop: CASSLVRSFGEQFF. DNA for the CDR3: TGTGCCAGCAGCTTAGTAAGAAGCTTTGGTGAGCAGTTCTTC.

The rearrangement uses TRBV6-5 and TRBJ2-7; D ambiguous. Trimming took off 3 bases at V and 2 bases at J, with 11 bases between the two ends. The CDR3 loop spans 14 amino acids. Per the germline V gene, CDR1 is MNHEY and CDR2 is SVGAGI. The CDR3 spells CASSYTIYTYEQYF. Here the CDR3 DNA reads TGTGCCAGCAGTTATACAATTTATACCTACGAGCAGTACTTC.

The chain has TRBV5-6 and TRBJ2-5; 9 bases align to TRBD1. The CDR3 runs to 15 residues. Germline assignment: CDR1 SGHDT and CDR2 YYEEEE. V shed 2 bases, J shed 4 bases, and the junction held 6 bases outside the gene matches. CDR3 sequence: CASSLPGQGAETQYF. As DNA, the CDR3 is TGTGCCAGCAGCTTACCGGGACAGGGAGCAGAGACCCAGTACTTC.

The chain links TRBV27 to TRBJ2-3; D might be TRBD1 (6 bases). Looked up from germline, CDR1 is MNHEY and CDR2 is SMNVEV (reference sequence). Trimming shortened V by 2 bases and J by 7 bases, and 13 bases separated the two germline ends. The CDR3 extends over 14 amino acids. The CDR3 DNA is TGTGCCAGCAGTTTAAACAGGGTCGCTAATACGCAGTATTTT. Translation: CASSLNRVANTQYF.

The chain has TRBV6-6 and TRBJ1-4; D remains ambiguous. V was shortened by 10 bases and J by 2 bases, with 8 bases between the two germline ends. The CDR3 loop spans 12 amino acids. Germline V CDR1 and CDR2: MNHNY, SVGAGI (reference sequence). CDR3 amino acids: CAIGGTNEKLFF. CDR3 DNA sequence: TGTGCCATCGGAGGGACTAATGAAAAACTGTTTTTT.

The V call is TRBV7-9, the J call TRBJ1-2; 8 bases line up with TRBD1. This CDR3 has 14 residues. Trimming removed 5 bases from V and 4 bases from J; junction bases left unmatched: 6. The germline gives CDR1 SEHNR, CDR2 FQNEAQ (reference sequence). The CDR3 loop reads CASSLPGQGYGYTF. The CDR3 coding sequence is TGTGCCAGCAGCCTCCCAGGACAGGGCTATGGCTACACCTTC.

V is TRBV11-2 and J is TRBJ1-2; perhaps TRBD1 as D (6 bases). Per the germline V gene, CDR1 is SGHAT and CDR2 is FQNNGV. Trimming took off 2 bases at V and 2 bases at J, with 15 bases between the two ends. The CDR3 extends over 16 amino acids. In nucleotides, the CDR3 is TGTGCCAGCAGCTTACGGGGACAATCGAACAACTATGGCTACACCTTC. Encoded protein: CASSLRGQSNNYGYTF.

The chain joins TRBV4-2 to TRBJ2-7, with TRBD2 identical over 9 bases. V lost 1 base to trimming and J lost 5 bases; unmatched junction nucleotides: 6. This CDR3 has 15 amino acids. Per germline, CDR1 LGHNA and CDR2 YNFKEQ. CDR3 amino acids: CASSQGIAGVDEQYF. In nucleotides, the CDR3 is TGTGCCAGCAGCCAAGGTATAGCGGGAGTCGACGAGCAGTACTTC.

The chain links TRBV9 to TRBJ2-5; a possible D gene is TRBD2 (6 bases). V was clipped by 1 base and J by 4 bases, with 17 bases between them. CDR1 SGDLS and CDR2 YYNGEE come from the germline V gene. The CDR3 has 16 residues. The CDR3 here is CASSVSGGPVAETQYF. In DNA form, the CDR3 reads TGTGCCAGCAGCGTAAGTGGAGGGCCTGTTGCAGAGACCCAGTACTTC. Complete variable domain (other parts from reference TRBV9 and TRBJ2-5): DSGVTQTPKHLITATGQRVTLRCSPRSGDLSVYWYQQSLDQGLQFLIQYYNGEERAKGNILERFSAQQFPDLHSELNLSSLELGDSALYFCASSVSGGPVAETQYFGPGTRLLVL.

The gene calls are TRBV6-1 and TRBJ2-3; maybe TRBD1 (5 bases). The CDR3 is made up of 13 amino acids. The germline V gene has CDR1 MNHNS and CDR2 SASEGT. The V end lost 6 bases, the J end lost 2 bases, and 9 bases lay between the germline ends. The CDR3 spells CASRLDTTDTQYF. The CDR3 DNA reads TGTGCCAGCAGGTTGGACACCACAGATACGCAGTATTTT.

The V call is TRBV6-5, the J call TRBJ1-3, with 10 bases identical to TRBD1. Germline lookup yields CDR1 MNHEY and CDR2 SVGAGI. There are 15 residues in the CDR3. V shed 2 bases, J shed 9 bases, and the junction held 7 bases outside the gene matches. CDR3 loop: CASSYPGQGFSTIYF. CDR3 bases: TGTGCCAGCAGTTACCCGGGACAGGGGTTCTCCACCATATATTTT.

The CDR3 DNA reads as TGTGCCAGCAGCTCCCCGGGGTGGGAGTTGAATGAGCAGTTCTTC. This sequence encodes CASSSPGWELNEQFF. The rearrangement links TRBV27 to TRBJ2-1, with D maybe TRBD2 (5 bases). The CDR3 is made up of 15 amino acids. With 6 bases removed from V and 7 bases from J, the gap between germline ends came to 19 bases. The germline V gene encodes CDR1 MNHEY and CDR2 SMNVEV (reference sequence).

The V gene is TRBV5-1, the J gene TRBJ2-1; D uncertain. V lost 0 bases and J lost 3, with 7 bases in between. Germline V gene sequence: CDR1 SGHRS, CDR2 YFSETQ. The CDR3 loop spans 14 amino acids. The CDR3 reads CASSLDSFYNEQFF. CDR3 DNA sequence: TGCGCCAGCAGCTTGGACTCCTTCTACAATGAGCAGTTCTTC. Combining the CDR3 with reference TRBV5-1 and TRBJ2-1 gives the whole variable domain KAGVTQTPRYLIKTRGQQVTLSCSPISGHRSVSWYQQTPGQGLQFLFEYFSETQRNKGNFPGRFSGRQFSNSRSEMNVSTLELGDSALYLCASSLDSFYNEQFFGPGTRLTVL.

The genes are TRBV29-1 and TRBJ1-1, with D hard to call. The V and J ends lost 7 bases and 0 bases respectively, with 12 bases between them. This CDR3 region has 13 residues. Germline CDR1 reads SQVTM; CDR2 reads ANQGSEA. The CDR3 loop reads CSARLSLNTEAFF. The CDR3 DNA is TGCAGCGCGAGGCTCTCCTTGAACACTGAAGCTTTCTTT.

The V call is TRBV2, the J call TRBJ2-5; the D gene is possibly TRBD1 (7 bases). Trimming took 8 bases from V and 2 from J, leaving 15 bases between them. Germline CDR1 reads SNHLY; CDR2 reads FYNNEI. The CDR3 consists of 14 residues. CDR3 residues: CASGGQGGQETQYF. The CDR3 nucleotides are TGTGCCAGCGGTGGGCAGGGGGGACAAGAGACCCAGTACTTC.